This passage covers 29 T cell receptor beta chains from one sample sequenced in a study of blood T cell repertoires in COVID-19. Clones were read by immunoSEQ multiplex PCR, and TCRdb kept only the in-frame ones, dropping some. The sample has about 29,000 clones, approximately 88% seen once. Sequenced sample: peripheral blood. Receptors originate from a human donor in a cohort sampled during active COVID-19.

The V gene is TRBV19, the J gene TRBJ2-5; no definite D call. Trimming shortened V by 5 bases and J by 6 bases, and 19 bases separated the two germline ends. The CDR3 consists of 15 residues. Germline loops: CDR1 LNHDA, CDR2 SQIVND (reference sequence). DNA of the CDR3: TGTGCCAGTAGTCAAGAGAATACCCTACAGAAGACCCAGTACTTC. It specifies CASSQENTLQKTQYF.

This clone was observed a few times. One end of the junction is discordant with germline, which a read error may explain. V usage is TRBV3-1 (or the pseudogene TRBV3-2) and J usage is TRBJ2-7, with 12 bases identical to TRBD2. The length of the CDR3 is 15 residues. Looked up from germline, CDR1 is LGHDT and CDR2 is YNNKEL (reference sequence). For the CDR3, the DNA is TGTGCCAGCAGCCAAGATCCCACTAGCGGGGGGATATTCGACTTC. This translates into CASSQDPTSGGIFDF.

V and J are TRBV28 and TRBJ1-3, with 8 bases aligning to TRBD1. This CDR3 has 15 residues. In germline, CDR1 is MDHEN, CDR2 SYDVKM. The V segment lost 5 bases and the J segment 0 bases; nucleotides outside the gene matches: 3. CDR3 amino acids: CASSRTGNSGNTIYF. CDR3 sequence (DNA): TGTGCCAGCAGTCGGACAGGGAACTCTGGAAACACCATATATTTT.

The rearrangement joins TRBV5-6 to TRBJ1-3; 8 positions match TRBD1. This CDR3 has 14 residues. J was trimmed by 4 bases and V by 5 bases; bases with no gene match: 5. Per germline, CDR1 SGHDT and CDR2 YYEEEE. The CDR3 nucleotides read TGTGCCAGCAGTCGGACAGGGCAAGGAAACACCATATATTTT. Its protein is CASSRTGQGNTIYF.

V is TRBV18 and J is TRBJ1-1; no reliable D call. Per the germline V gene, CDR1 is KGHSH and CDR2 is LQKENI. V lost 3 bases and J 3 bases, leaving 8 bases between the germline ends. CDR3 length equals 13 residues. CDR3 in DNA: TGTGCCAGCTCACCTCGAGGTGACACTGAAGCTTTCTTT. This translates into CASSPRGDTEAFF.

The rearrangement joins TRBV12-3 or TRBV12-4 to TRBJ2-7, with 8 bases fitting TRBD2. This CDR3 has 13 amino acids. V lost 2 bases, J lost 9 bases, and 6 bases stayed unmatched. CDR3 sequence reads: CASSLSRGGPQYF. For the CDR3, the DNA is TGTGCCAGCAGTTTATCTCGGGGGGGGCCGCAGTACTTC.

V gene TRBV28 combines with J gene TRBJ1-1; TRBD1 is a possible D gene (6 bases). V gave up 9 bases and J gave up 0 bases, with 11 bases separating them. The CDR3 extends over 13 amino acids. From germline, CDR1 is MDHEN and CDR2 SYDVKM. The CDR3 here is CASGGGMNTEAFF. As DNA, the CDR3 is TGTGCCAGTGGGGGGGGCATGAACACTGAAGCTTTCTTT.

The genes are TRBV6-2 or TRBV6-3 and TRBJ2-5; 7 positions match TRBD2. Unmatched junction bases numbered 7, after V lost 2 bases and J lost 1 base. Germline V CDR1 and CDR2: MNHEY, SVGEGT. CDR3 length: 16 amino acids. The CDR3 coding sequence is TGTGCCAGCAGTTACGATCCAGCGGGGTTCCAAGAGACCCAGTACTTC. Protein product: CASSYDPAGFQETQYF.

The V and J genes are TRBV5-4 and TRBJ1-4; 10 positions agree with TRBD1. Germline lookup yields CDR1 SGHNT and CDR2 YYREEE (reference sequence). The V segment lost 4 bases and the J segment 5 bases; nucleotides outside the gene matches: 8. This CDR3 has 16 residues. In nucleotides, the CDR3 is TGTGCCAGCAGCGGGGGACAGGGGAGGGGGAATGAAAAACTGTTTTTT. It translates to CASSGGQGRGNEKLFF. The full variable domain, rest sourced from reference TRBV5-4 and TRBJ1-4, is ETGVTQSPTHLIKTRGQQVTLRCSSQSGHNTVSWYQQALGQGPQFIFQYYREEENGRGNFPPRFSGLQFPNYSSELNVNALELDDSALYLCASSGGQGRGNEKLFFGSGTQLSVL.

This clone was counted once. The chain combines TRBV18 with TRBJ2-7, with 10 nucleotides matching TRBD1. Trimming at V came to 5 bases and at J to 3 bases, leaving 7 bases not matched to a gene. Per germline, CDR1 KGHSH and CDR2 LQKENI. The CDR3 consists of 15 residues. This chain's CDR3 is CASSTGQGRYYEQYF. The CDR3 bases are TGTGCCAGCTCAACGGGACAGGGGAGATACTACGAGCAGTACTTC.

This clone was found once. V is TRBV7-8 and J is TRBJ1-4, with D hard to call. In germline, CDR1 is SGHVS, CDR2 FQNEAQ. V was pared by 3 bases and J by 1 base, with 12 bases between. The length of the CDR3 is 16 residues. The chain's CDR3 is CASSFNERRTNEKLFF. In DNA, the CDR3 is TGTGCCAGCAGCTTTAACGAAAGGAGAACTAATGAAAAACTGTTTTTT.

The rearrangement joins TRBV9 to TRBJ1-2; 9 bases line up with TRBD1. CDR1 is SGDLS, CDR2 YYNGEE, per germline. The CDR3 length is 15 residues. V lost 4 bases, J lost 2 bases, and 6 bases stayed unmatched. The CDR3 region is CASSLRGQGNYGYTF. CDR3 in DNA: TGTGCCAGCAGCCTTCGAGGACAGGGGAACTATGGCTACACCTTC. Based on the CDR3 plus reference TRBV9 and TRBJ1-2, the full variable domain is DSGVTQTPKHLITATGQRVTLRCSPRSGDLSVYWYQQSLDQGLQFLIQYYNGEERAKGNILERFSAQQFPDLHSELNLSSLELGDSALYFCASSLRGQGNYGYTFGSGTRLTVV.

V usage is TRBV6-5 and J usage is TRBJ2-1, with 9 bases that match TRBD2. CDR1 and CDR2 (germline): MNHEY, SVGAGI. The trim removed 2 bases at V and 9 bases at J, leaving 11 bases unmatched. The CDR3 is 16 residues long. The CDR3 spells CASSYRGGGAGGEQFF. DNA of the CDR3: TGTGCCAGCAGTTACCGGGGCGGGGGGGCCGGAGGTGAGCAGTTCTTC.

CDR3 in amino acids: CASSQLSGGHTYEQYF. The DNA of the CDR3 is TGTGCCAGCAGCCAACTCTCAGGGGGCCACACCTACGAGCAGTACTTC. The chain uses TRBV7-2 and TRBJ2-7, with 8 bases matching TRBD1. Losses at the gene ends were 5 bases for V and 2 bases for J; bases not matched to a gene: 11. CDR3 length: 16 residues. Per the germline V gene, CDR1 is SGHTA and CDR2 is FQGNSA. The full variable domain, completed using reference TRBV7-2 and TRBJ2-7, is GAGVSQSPSNKVTEKGKDVELRCDPISGHTALYWYRQSLGQGLEFLIYFQGNSAPDKSGLPSDRFSAERTGGSVSTLTIQRTQQEDSAVYLCASSQLSGGHTYEQYFGPGTRLTVT.

V gene TRBV19 combines with J gene TRBJ2-7; no firm D call. The CDR3 loop spans 13 amino acids. The germline V gene has CDR1 LNHDA and CDR2 SQIVND (reference sequence). V lost 10 bases and J 0 bases, leaving 13 bases between the germline ends. The CDR3 coding sequence is TGTGCCACCGCCCAGTCCCCCTCCTACGAGCAGTACTTC. Translated, it gives CATAQSPSYEQYF.

This clone was picked up one time. This chain's CDR3 is CASTPGRVGGYTF. The CDR3 DNA sequence: TGTGCCAGCACCCCAGGGAGGGTAGGCGGCTACACCTTC. The chain couples TRBV28 to TRBJ1-2, with a possible D match to TRBD1 (5 bases). Germline V gene lookup returns CDR1 MDHEN and CDR2 SYDVKM. The CDR3 has 13 amino acids. V was trimmed by 7 bases and J by 8 bases, leaving 17 bases between them.

DNA of the CDR3: TGCAGTGCTAGTATTCCGGGGGATGAGCAGTTCTTC. This gives the protein CSASIPGDEQFF. The genes are TRBV20-1 and TRBJ2-1; D perhaps matches TRBD2 (6 bases). Trimming cost V 3 bases and J 8 bases, with 11 bases left between them. The CDR3 is 12 amino acids. Germline V gene lookup returns CDR1 DFQATT and CDR2 SNEGSKA (reference sequence).

The V gene is TRBV30, the J gene TRBJ2-3; TRBD2 matches at 7 bases. Germline values: CDR1 GTSNPN, CDR2 SVGIG (reference sequence). V was clipped by 2 bases and J by 2 bases; unmatched bases: 7. CDR3 size: 15 residues. CDR3 in amino acids: CAWSIGGGTTDTQYF. The CDR3 DNA reads TGTGCCTGGAGTATCGGCGGGGGAACCACAGATACGCAGTATTTT.

V is TRBV27 and J is TRBJ2-7, with 8 bases matching TRBD1. CDR1 and CDR2 (germline): MNHEY, SMNVEV (reference sequence). CDR3 size: 14 residues. V trimming: 2 bases; J trimming: 3 bases; junction bases outside the gene matches: 3. This CDR3 is CASSLKQGGYEQYF. The CDR3 bases are TGTGCCAGCAGTTTAAAACAGGGGGGCTACGAGCAGTACTTC.

This clone has just one count. The V call is TRBV5-4, the J call TRBJ1-1, with 10 bases fitting TRBD1. This CDR3 contains 17 residues. The germline V gene has CDR1 SGHNT and CDR2 YYREEE (reference sequence). The ends lost 1 base at V and 1 base at J; junction bases unmatched: 7. CDR3 loop: CASSLRQGAFTNTEAFF. CDR3 in DNA: TGTGCCAGCAGCTTGAGACAGGGGGCGTTTACGAACACTGAAGCTTTCTTT.

The V call is TRBV29-1, the J call TRBJ1-2, with TRBD1 matching over 9 bases. The germline V gene encodes CDR1 SQVTM and CDR2 ANQGSEA. The V and J ends lost 4 bases and 8 bases, in that order; junction bases with no gene match: 5. CDR3 size: 12 residues. The CDR3: CSVAGQGNGYTF. CDR3 nucleotides: TGCAGCGTTGCGGGACAGGGAAACGGCTACACCTTC.

The rearrangement links TRBV16 to TRBJ2-6; no clear D. The CDR3 is 16 residues long. Trimming took off 0 bases at V and 2 bases at J, with 8 bases between the two ends. Germline CDR1 and CDR2: KGHSY and FQNENV. CDR3 residues: CASSQSMGPGANVLTF. In nucleotides, the CDR3 is TGTGCCAGCAGCCAATCAATGGGCCCTGGGGCCAACGTCCTGACTTTC.

The chain recombines TRBV15 with TRBJ1-3; 7 nucleotides align to TRBD1. There are 14 residues in the CDR3. The J segment lost 3 bases and the V segment lost 5 bases, leaving 4 bases of the junction unmatched. The germline gives CDR1 LNHNV, CDR2 YYDKDF (reference sequence). The CDR3 DNA follows: TGTGCCACCAGCTTGAGGGGGCTTGGAAACACCATATATTTT. It specifies CATSLRGLGNTIYF. The full variable domain, completed using reference TRBV15 and TRBJ1-3, is DAMVIQNPRYQVTQFGKPVTLSCSQTLNHNVMYWYQQKSSQAPKLLFHYYDKDFNNEADTPDNFQSRRPNTSFCFLDIRSPGLGDTAMYLCATSLRGLGNTIYFGEGSWLTVV.

This clone showed up just a few times. J is TRBJ2-2 and V is TRBV30, with D possibly being TRBD1 (6 bases). Germline CDR1 and CDR2: GTSNPN and SVGIG (reference sequence). V was pared by 2 bases and J by 6 bases, with 13 bases between. This CDR3 spans 14 amino acids. CDR3 loop: CAWSPHREPGELFF. The CDR3, as DNA: TGTGCCTGGAGTCCCCACAGGGAGCCCGGGGAGCTGTTTTTT. Together with reference TRBV30 and TRBJ2-2, the CDR3 gives the full variable domain: SQTIHQWPATLVQPVGSPLSLECTVEGTSNPNLYWYRQAAGRGLQLLFYSVGIGQISSEVPQNLSASRPQDRQFILSSKKLLLSDSGFYLCAWSPHREPGELFFGEGSRLTVL.

The chain couples TRBV6-5 to TRBJ1-4, with D unclear. The V and J ends lost 7 bases and 7 bases respectively, with 7 bases between them. Germline CDR1 and CDR2: MNHEY and SVGAGI. The CDR3 covers 11 residues. This CDR3 reads CASIRSEKLFF. CDR3 nucleotides: TGTGCCAGCATTCGGAGTGAAAAACTGTTTTTT.

The genes are TRBV5-1 and TRBJ1-1; 8 bases align to TRBD1. Germline V gene sequence: CDR1 SGHRS, CDR2 YFSETQ. V was pared by 0 bases and J by 1 base, with 2 bases of the junction left unmatched. The CDR3 is 15 amino acids. In DNA, the CDR3 is TGCGCCAGCAGCTTGGTTGGACAGGGGAACACTGAAGCTTTCTTT. It yields the protein CASSLVGQGNTEAFF. Looking up the rest from reference TRBV5-1 and TRBJ1-1 gives the full variable domain: KAGVTQTPRYLIKTRGQQVTLSCSPISGHRSVSWYQQTPGQGLQFLFEYFSETQRNKGNFPGRFSGRQFSNSRSEMNVSTLELGDSALYLCASSLVGQGNTEAFFGQGTRLTVV.

This clone was seen a single time. The chain couples TRBV4-2 to TRBJ2-1, with TRBD2 matching 9 bases. The germline gives CDR1 LGHNA, CDR2 YNFKEQ. The J segment lost 0 bases and the V segment lost 3 bases, leaving 3 bases of the junction unmatched. The CDR3 contains 16 residues. The CDR3 DNA reads TGTGCCAGCAGCCACGGTAGCGGGGGCTCCTACAATGAGCAGTTCTTC. It translates to CASSHGSGGSYNEQFF.

The genes are TRBV20-1 and TRBJ2-1; 7 nucleotides agree with TRBD2. CDR1 is DFQATT, CDR2 SNEGSKA, per germline (reference sequence). The CDR3 consists of 11 residues. Germline trimming cut 6 bases from V and 8 bases from J; bases unmatched to any gene: 4. The CDR3 region has the DNA TGCAGTGCCCGTAGCGGGCATGAGCAGTTCTTC. Translated: CSARSGHEQFF.

The chain joins TRBV18 to TRBJ2-5; D remains ambiguous. CDR3 size: 13 residues. The germline V gene encodes CDR1 KGHSH and CDR2 LQKENI. The V gene lost 2 bases and the J gene lost 5 bases, with 9 bases spanning the gap. CDR3 nucleotides: TGTGCCAGCTCACCAGAGACTTCCGAGACCCAGTACTTC. Its protein is CASSPETSETQYF.